The 23 T cell receptor beta chains given below trace back to one sample, sequenced in a study of regulatory T cells in long-lasting Graves disease. The time point: newly diagnosed GD, antithyroid drugs for less than 3 months. There was RNA extracted from PBMCs, and the TCR library was made from it. In building TCR beta libraries, iRepertoire HTBI primers were used together with Arm-PCR of CDR3 regions. TCRdb reanalysed the multiplex PCR reads using MiXCR and keeps one entry per CDR3 protein. The table has about 500,000 distinct CDR3 sequences, under 20% seen once; the top ten hold 12%. These data also featured in a second study, about T cells in Graves' hyperthyroidism and ophthalmopathy.

Sequencing used peripheral blood mononuclear cells (PBMCs), obtained at new diagnosis, from a patient treated with antithyroid drugs. Receptors were obtained from a man in his forties with Graves disease.

The sample holds a few counts of this clonotype. The V and J genes are TRBV4-1 and TRBJ2-1; TRBD1 matches at 7 bases. Trimming removed 1 base from V and 10 bases from J; junction bases left unmatched: 7. The length of the CDR3 is 14 residues. Germline assignment: CDR1 MGHRA and CDR2 YSYEKL. The CDR3 bases are TGCGCCAGCAGCCAAGGATCAAACAGGGGAGAGCAGTTCTTC. It yields the protein CASSQGSNRGEQFF.

This clonotype has only a few counts. The chain couples TRBV27 to TRBJ2-7, with D possibly being TRBD1 (6 bases). V was clipped by 5 bases and J by 3 bases, with 14 bases between them. CDR3 length: 14 residues. Germline V gene lookup returns CDR1 MNHEY and CDR2 SMNVEV (reference sequence). The CDR3 DNA sequence: TGTGCCAGCAGTCCCCTGGACAGAGACTACGAGCAGTACTTC. It specifies CASSPLDRDYEQYF.

This clonotype was detected only a few times. CDR3 nucleotides: TGTGCCAGCAGCCAAGATGTAGCGGGGAGGGGTTTAAGCAAGCAAGAGACCCAGTACTTC. It encodes CASSQDVAGRGLSKQETQYF. The chain employs TRBV4-2 and TRBJ2-5; 8 positions match TRBD2. With V trimmed by 0 bases and J by 2 bases, 17 bases remained unmatched. The CDR3 spans 20 residues. CDR1 LGHNA and CDR2 YNFKEQ come from the germline V gene.

This clonotype turned up a few times. The genes are TRBV27 and TRBJ1-5; a weak D match, TRBD1 (5 bases). The CDR3 has 18 amino acids. V was pared by 2 bases and J by 3 bases, with 20 bases between. Germline CDR1 and CDR2: MNHEY and SMNVEV (reference sequence). In nucleotides, the CDR3 is TGTGCCAGCAGTTTACGTGCCCCTGGGGCCGCAATCAATCAGCCCCAGCATTTT. This translates into CASSLRAPGAAINQPQHF.

The J gene is TRBJ1-5, the V gene TRBV19; 9 bases are a match to TRBD1. The CDR3 runs to 14 residues. CDR1 is LNHDA, CDR2 SQIVND, per germline (reference sequence). V dropped 7 bases and J dropped 7; count of bases not matched to a gene: 8. CDR3 region: CASMGDRVNQPQHF. The CDR3 DNA reads TGTGCCAGTATGGGGGACAGGGTCAACCAGCCCCAGCATTTT.

A note on this clonotype: With a much larger clone just one base away, this may be a read error. The CDR3 does not close with the conserved phenylalanine or tryptophan, likely indicating a read error. The J gene is TRBJ2-1, the V gene TRBV29-1; 9 positions agree with TRBD1. Germline values: CDR1 SQVTM, CDR2 ANQGSEA. CDR3 length: 14 amino acids. J lost 7 bases, V lost 4 bases, and 8 bases had no gene match. The CDR3 DNA is TGCAGCGTTGCTATACAGGGGGCTTATAATGAGCAGTTCCTC. It is translated as CSVAIQGAYNEQFL.

This clonotype has at least ten counts. This rearrangement joins TRBV20-1 to TRBJ1-2; D gene uncertain. This CDR3 comprises 14 residues. Germline CDR1 is DFQATT and CDR2 is SNEGSKA (reference sequence). With 0 bases removed from V and 8 bases from J, the gap between germline ends came to 16 bases. The CDR3 here is CSAREGQLLLGYTF. CDR3 nucleotides: TGCAGTGCTAGAGAGGGTCAGCTCCTTTTGGGCTACACCTTC.

The gene calls are TRBV5-6 and TRBJ2-5; tentative D call: TRBD2 (5 bases). This CDR3 contains 14 residues. V lost 2 bases to trimming and J lost 2 bases, with 10 bases between them. Germline CDR1 and CDR2: SGHDT and YYEEEE. CDR3 in DNA: TGTGCCAGCAGCTTTTCGGGGTGGCAAGAGACCCAGTACTTC. Protein: CASSFSGWQETQYF.

Many counts were recorded for this clonotype. V is TRBV11-2 and J is TRBJ2-3; maybe TRBD2 (5 bases). The V gene lost 0 bases and the J gene lost 4 bases, with 8 bases spanning the gap. This CDR3 has 14 amino acids. Germline CDR1 and CDR2: SGHAT and FQNNGV. The CDR3 DNA reads as TGTGCCAGCAGCTTAGAGCCGAGGGCAGATACGCAGTATTTT. This translates into CASSLEPRADTQYF.

The V call is TRBV6-1, the J call TRBJ1-1, with TRBD1 matching 8 bases. J lost 4 bases, V lost 11 bases, and 9 bases had no gene match. The CDR3 covers 13 residues. From germline, CDR1 is MNHNS and CDR2 SASEGT. Here the CDR3 DNA reads TGTGCCGCCCGACAGGGGTCCCCCACTGAAGCTTTCTTT. Protein sequence: CAARQGSPTEAFF.

There are a few counts of this clonotype. The V gene is TRBV2, the J gene TRBJ2-2, with D maybe TRBD1 (5 bases). Trimming removed 4 bases from V and 7 bases from J, with 7 bases in between. The CDR3 runs 12 residues. Germline V CDR1 and CDR2: SNHLY, FYNNEI. The CDR3 protein is CASSAQDGELFF. CDR3 DNA: TGTGCCAGCAGTGCACAGGACGGGGAGCTGTTTTTT.

In its sample, this clonotype was seen many times. This chain links TRBV7-9 with TRBJ2-5; 12 bases fit TRBD1. This CDR3 has 15 residues. Germline CDR1 and CDR2: SEHNR and FQNEAQ (reference sequence). After removal of 5 bases from V and 5 bases from J, the junction contained 6 bases not matched to a gene. The CDR3: CASSGGTGGLETQYF. CDR3 nucleotides: TGTGCCAGCAGCGGAGGGACAGGGGGCCTGGAGACCCAGTACTTC.

This clonotype was seen repeatedly, ten times or more. The chain joins TRBV11-2 to TRBJ2-7; TRBD2 aligns across 8 bases. V lost 1 base and J lost 2; bases outside the gene matches: 7. CDR1 SGHAT and CDR2 FQNNGV come from the germline V gene. The CDR3 loop spans 16 amino acids. CDR3 sequence reads: CASSLVGLAGPYEQYF. The CDR3 nucleotides read TGTGCCAGCAGCTTAGTTGGTCTAGCGGGTCCCTACGAGCAGTACTTC.

The rearrangement joins TRBV2 to TRBJ1-1, with TRBD1 as a possible D gene (5 bases). The germline V and J ends were trimmed by 7 bases and 4 bases, with 13 bases remaining between them. The CDR3 runs 13 residues. Germline CDR1 and CDR2: SNHLY and FYNNEI. The CDR3 reads CASTVGEGTEAFF. CDR3 nucleotide sequence: TGTGCCAGCACGGTGGGGGAGGGCACTGAAGCTTTCTTT.

This clonotype was picked up many times. The chain carries TRBV28 and TRBJ1-1, with 8 bases lining up with TRBD1. The junction had 6 bases not matched to a gene; V was cut back by 5 bases and J by 1 base. This CDR3 comprises 15 residues. CDR1 MDHEN and CDR2 SYDVKM come from the germline V gene. The CDR3 DNA sequence: TGTGCCAGCAGTATAAACAGGGGGACGAACACTGAAGCTTTCTTT. Protein: CASSINRGTNTEAFF. Full variable domain (outside the CDR3, taken from reference TRBV28 and TRBJ1-1): DVKVTQSSRYLVKRTGEKVFLECVQDMDHENMFWYRQDPGLGLRLIYFSYDVKMKEKGDIPEGYSVSREKKERFSLILESASTNQTSMYLCASSINRGTNTEAFFGQGTRLTVV.

The chain uses TRBV3-1 and TRBJ1-6; D is unresolved. The ends were cut back, 4 bases at V and 6 bases at J, with 4 bases in the middle. The CDR3 loop spans 12 amino acids. Per the germline V gene, CDR1 is LGHDT and CDR2 is YNNKEL (reference sequence). CDR3 sequence reads: CASSRPNSPLHF. As DNA, the CDR3 is TGTGCCAGCAGCCGACCTAATTCACCCCTCCACTTT.

This clonotype has only a few counts. The chain links TRBV3-1 to TRBJ2-5; 9 bases map to TRBD1. J lost 3 bases, V lost 3 bases, and 5 bases had no gene match. The CDR3 covers 15 residues. Per the germline V gene, CDR1 is LGHDT and CDR2 is YNNKEL (reference sequence). The CDR3: CASSHPGQGEETQYF. The CDR3 bases are TGTGCCAGCAGCCACCCGGGACAGGGAGAAGAGACCCAGTACTTC.

The table lists this clonotype with many counts. The chain links TRBV12-3 or TRBV12-4 to TRBJ2-2; the D gene is possibly TRBD2 (6 bases). CDR3 length equals 16 residues. V dropped 0 bases and J dropped 8 bases, with 16 bases sitting between them. The CDR3 region is CASSLALSGRPGELFF. CDR3 nucleotides: TGTGCCAGCAGTTTAGCGCTTTCAGGGAGGCCTGGGGAGCTGTTTTTT.

This clonotype was seen only a few times. The rearrangement joins TRBV9 to TRBJ2-1; D not resolved. This CDR3 has 17 amino acids. CDR1 SGDLS and CDR2 YYNGEE come from the germline V gene. V was cut by 0 bases and J by 0 bases, with 13 bases left in between. The CDR3 DNA is TGTGCCAGCAGCGTAGCCAACTCGAGGAGCTCCTACAATGAGCAGTTCTTC. It yields the protein CASSVANSRSSYNEQFF.

The chain employs TRBV29-1 and TRBJ2-2; 10 bases align to TRBD2. Germline V gene sequence: CDR1 SQVTM, CDR2 ANQGSEA. Germline trimming cut 6 bases from V and 0 bases from J; bases unmatched to any gene: 13. The CDR3 sequence is 18 residues long. The CDR3 nucleotides are TGCAGCGTAACTAGCGGGGACCTCTTTCGGACGAACACCGGGGAGCTGTTTTTT. Translation: CSVTSGDLFRTNTGELFF.

This clonotype occurred many times. The chain couples TRBV20-1 to TRBJ1-1; D gene uncertain. CDR1 DFQATT and CDR2 SNEGSKA come from the germline V gene (reference sequence). V dropped 2 bases and J dropped 8 bases, with 15 bases sitting between them. The CDR3 is 13 amino acids. CDR3 amino acids: CSARRQAGAEAFF. CDR3 nucleotides: TGCAGTGCTAGAAGGCAGGCGGGCGCCGAAGCTTTCTTT.

This clonotype was detected ten times or more. V is TRBV20-1 and J is TRBJ1-5, with 8 bases aligning to TRBD1. V dropped 6 bases and J dropped 5; count of bases not matched to a gene: 6. The CDR3 has 13 residues. Germline assignment: CDR1 DFQATT and CDR2 SNEGSKA (reference sequence). Here the CDR3 DNA reads TGCAGTGCCGGACAGGGTGAGGATCAGCCCCAGCATTTT. Residues: CSAGQGEDQPQHF.

In this sample, this clonotype turned up many times. The chain uses TRBV27 and TRBJ1-1; perhaps TRBD1 as D (6 bases). The CDR3 is made up of 13 amino acids. Trimming took 3 bases from V and 4 from J, leaving 9 bases between them. The germline V gene has CDR1 MNHEY and CDR2 SMNVEV (reference sequence). The CDR3 is CASSLAGATEAFF. Here the CDR3 DNA reads TGTGCCAGCAGTTTGGCGGGGGCCACTGAAGCTTTCTTT.